This entry describes one TCR beta chain. The CDR3 is 14 residues long. Trimming stripped 5 bases from V and 15 bases from J, with 20 bases between. CDR1 MDHEN and CDR2 SYDVKM come from the germline V gene. How the authors handled the data: Reference gene primer amplification gave estimated nucleated cell counts. The table came from immunoSEQ multiplex PCR; TCRdb's copy has only in-frame clones and leaves some out. The V and J calls and clone size come from that table; D and trimming were worked out from the DNA. This sample carries approximately 160,000 clones, approximately 75% of them seen once, and the ten largest clones take roughly 10%. The sample belongs to a study of blood T cell repertoires in COVID-19. On the study more broadly: Collection of acute and convalescent COVID-19 samples took place in the United States, Italy and Spain.

The chain joins TRBV28 to TRBJ2-6; D is possibly TRBD1 (6 bases). This sequence originates from a human donor in a cohort sampled during active COVID-19. Sequencing input: peripheral blood. The DNA for the CDR3 is TGTGCCAGCAGTACGGACAGATCCCCCCTAGGCCTGACTTTC. Translation: CASSTDRSPLGLTF. The full variable domain, in which reference TRBV28 and TRBJ2-6 provide the parts outside the CDR3, is DVKVTQSSRYLVKRTGEKVFLECVQDMDHENMFWYRQDPGLGLRLIYFSYDVKMKEKGDIPEGYSVSREKKERFSLILESASTNQTSMYLCASSTDRSPLGLTFGAGSRLTVL.